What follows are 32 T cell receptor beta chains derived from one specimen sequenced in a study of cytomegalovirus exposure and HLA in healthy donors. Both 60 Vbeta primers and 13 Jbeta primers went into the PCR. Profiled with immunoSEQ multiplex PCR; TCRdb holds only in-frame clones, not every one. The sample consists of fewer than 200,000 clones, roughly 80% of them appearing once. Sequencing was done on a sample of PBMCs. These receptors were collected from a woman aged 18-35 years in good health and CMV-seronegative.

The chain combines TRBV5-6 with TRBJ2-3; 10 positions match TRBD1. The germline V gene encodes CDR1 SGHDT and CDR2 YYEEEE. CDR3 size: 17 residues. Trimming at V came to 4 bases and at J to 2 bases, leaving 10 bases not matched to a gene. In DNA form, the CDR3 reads TGTGCCAGCAGCCCTGGGACAGGGGAGCCAAACACAGATACGCAGTATTTT. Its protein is CASSPGTGEPNTDTQYF.

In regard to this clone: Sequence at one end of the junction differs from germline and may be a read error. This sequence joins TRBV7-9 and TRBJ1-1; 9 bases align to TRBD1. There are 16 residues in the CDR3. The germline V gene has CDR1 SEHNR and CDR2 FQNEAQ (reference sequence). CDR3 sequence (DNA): TGTTCCAGCAGCTACAGGGACAGGGAACCATTCACTGAAGCTTTCTTT. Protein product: CSSSYRDREPFTEAFF. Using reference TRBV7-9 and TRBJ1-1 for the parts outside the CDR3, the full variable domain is DTGVSQNPRHKITKRGQNVTFRCDPISEHNRLYWYRQTLGQGPEFLTYFQNEAQLEKSRLLSDRFSAERPKGSFSTLEIQRTEQGDSAMYLCSSSYRDREPFTEAFFGQGTRLTVV.

This CDR3 is CASSQWGALGYTF. Here the CDR3 DNA reads TGTGCCAGCAGTCAGTGGGGCGCGCTGGGCTACACCTTC. The chain recombines TRBV27 with TRBJ1-2; TRBD1 might be the D (5 bases). Germline CDR1 and CDR2: MNHEY and SMNVEV (reference sequence). Trimming took off 5 bases at V and 8 bases at J, with 15 bases between the two ends. This CDR3 has 13 amino acids.

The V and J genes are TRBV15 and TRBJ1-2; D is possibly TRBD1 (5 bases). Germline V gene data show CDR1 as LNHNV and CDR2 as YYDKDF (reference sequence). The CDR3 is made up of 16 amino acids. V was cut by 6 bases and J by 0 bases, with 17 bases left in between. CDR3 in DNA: TGTGCCACCAGGCAGCCACGGGGGAAAACTAACTATGGCTACACCTTC. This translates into CATRQPRGKTNYGYTF.

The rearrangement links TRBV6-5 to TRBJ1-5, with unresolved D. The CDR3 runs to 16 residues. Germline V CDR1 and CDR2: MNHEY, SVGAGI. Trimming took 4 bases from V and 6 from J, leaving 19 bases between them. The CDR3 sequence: CASSLGRGGKVQPQHF. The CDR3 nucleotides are TGTGCCAGCAGTTTAGGGCGGGGAGGGAAGGTTCAGCCCCAGCATTTT.

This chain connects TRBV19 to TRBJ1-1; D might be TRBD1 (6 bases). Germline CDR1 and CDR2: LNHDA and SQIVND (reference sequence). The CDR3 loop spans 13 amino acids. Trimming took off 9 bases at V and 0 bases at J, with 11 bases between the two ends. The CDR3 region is CASTTGMNTEAFF. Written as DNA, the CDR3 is TGTGCCAGCACGACAGGCATGAACACTGAAGCTTTCTTT.

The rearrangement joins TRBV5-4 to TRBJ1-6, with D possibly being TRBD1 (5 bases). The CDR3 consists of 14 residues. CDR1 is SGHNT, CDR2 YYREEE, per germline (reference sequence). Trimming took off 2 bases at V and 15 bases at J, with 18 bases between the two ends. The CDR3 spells CASSFGHVDGHLHF. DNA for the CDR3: TGTGCCAGCAGCTTTGGCCACGTCGATGGACACCTCCACTTT. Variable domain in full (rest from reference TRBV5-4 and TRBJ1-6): ETGVTQSPTHLIKTRGQQVTLRCSSQSGHNTVSWYQQALGQGPQFIFQYYREEENGRGNFPPRFSGLQFPNYSSELNVNALELDDSALYLCASSFGHVDGHLHFGNGTRLTVT.

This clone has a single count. The CDR3 region has the DNA TGTGCCACCGAGGCGGCGGGGCCAACAGATACGCAGTATTTT. This translates into CATEAAGPTDTQYF. The J gene is TRBJ2-3, the V gene TRBV15; a possible D gene is TRBD2 (6 bases). The length of the CDR3 is 14 residues. Germline lookup yields CDR1 LNHNV and CDR2 YYDKDF (reference sequence). Trimming took 8 bases from V and 3 from J, leaving 15 bases between them.

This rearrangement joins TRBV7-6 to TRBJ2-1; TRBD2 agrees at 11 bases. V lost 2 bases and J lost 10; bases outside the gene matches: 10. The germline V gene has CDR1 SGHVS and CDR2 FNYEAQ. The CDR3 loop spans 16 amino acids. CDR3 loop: CASSLLAGGRGLEQFF. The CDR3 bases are TGTGCCAGCAGCTTACTAGCGGGAGGCCGGGGGCTGGAGCAGTTCTTC.

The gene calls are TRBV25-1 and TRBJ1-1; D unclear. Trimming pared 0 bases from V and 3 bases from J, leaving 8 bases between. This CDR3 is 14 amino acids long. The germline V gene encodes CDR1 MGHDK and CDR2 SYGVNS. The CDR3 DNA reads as TGTGCCAGCAGTGAATACGGGGAGGACACTGAAGCTTTCTTT. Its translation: CASSEYGEDTEAFF.

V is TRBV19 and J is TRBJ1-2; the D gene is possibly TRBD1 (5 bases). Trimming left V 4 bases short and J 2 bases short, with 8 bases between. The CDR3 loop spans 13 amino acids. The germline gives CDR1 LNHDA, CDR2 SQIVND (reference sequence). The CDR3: CASSTQENYGYTF. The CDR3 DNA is TGTGCCAGTAGTACACAGGAGAACTATGGCTACACCTTC.

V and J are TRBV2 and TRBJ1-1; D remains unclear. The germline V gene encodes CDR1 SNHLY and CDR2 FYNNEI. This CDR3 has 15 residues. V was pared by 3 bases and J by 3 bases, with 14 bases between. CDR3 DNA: TGTGCCAGCAGTGATTTCCGGGGATTAGACACTGAAGCTTTCTTT. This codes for CASSDFRGLDTEAFF. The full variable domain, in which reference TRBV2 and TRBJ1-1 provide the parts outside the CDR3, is EPEVTQTPSHQVTQMGQEVILRCVPISNHLYFYWYRQILGQKVEFLVSFYNNEISEKSEIFDDQFSVERPDGSNFTLKIRSTKLEDSAMYFCASSDFRGLDTEAFFGQGTRLTVV.

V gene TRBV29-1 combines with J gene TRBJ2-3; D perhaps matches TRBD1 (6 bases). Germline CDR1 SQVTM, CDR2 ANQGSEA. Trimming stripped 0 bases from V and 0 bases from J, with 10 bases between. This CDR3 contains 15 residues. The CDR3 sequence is CSVEDRGGSTDTQYF. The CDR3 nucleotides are TGCAGCGTTGAAGATCGAGGGGGAAGCACAGATACGCAGTATTTT.

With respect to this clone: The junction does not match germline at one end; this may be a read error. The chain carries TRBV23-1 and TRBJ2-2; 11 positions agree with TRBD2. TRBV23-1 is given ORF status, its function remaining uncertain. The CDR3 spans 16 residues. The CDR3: CASSRPTSGDTGELLF. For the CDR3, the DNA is TGCGCCAGCAGTCGTCCGACTAGCGGGGACACCGGGGAGCTGCTTTTT.

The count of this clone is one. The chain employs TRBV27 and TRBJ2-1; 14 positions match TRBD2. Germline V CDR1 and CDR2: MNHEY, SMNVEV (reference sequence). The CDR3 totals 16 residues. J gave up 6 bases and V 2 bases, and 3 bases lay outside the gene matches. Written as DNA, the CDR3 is TGTGCCAGCAGTTTACCCGGGACTAGCGGGAGCAATGAGCAGTTCTTC. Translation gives CASSLPGTSGSNEQFF.

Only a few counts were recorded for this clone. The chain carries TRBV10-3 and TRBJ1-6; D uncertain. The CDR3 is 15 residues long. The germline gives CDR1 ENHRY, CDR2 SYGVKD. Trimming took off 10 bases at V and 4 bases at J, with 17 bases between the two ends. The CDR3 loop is CATLQGEYYNSPLHF. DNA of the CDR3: TGTGCCACCCTCCAAGGAGAGTATTATAATTCACCCCTCCACTTT.

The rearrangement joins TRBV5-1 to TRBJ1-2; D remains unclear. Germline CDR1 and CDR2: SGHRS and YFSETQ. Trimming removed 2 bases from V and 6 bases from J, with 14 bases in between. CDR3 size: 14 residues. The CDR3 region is CASSLGWKGDGYTF. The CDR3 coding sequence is TGCGCCAGCAGCTTAGGGTGGAAGGGAGATGGCTACACCTTC.

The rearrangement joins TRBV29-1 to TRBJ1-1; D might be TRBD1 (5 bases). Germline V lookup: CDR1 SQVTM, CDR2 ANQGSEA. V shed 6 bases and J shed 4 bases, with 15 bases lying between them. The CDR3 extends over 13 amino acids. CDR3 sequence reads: CSVPGGVSTEAFF. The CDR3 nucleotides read TGCAGCGTCCCGGGGGGGGTAAGCACTGAAGCTTTCTTT.

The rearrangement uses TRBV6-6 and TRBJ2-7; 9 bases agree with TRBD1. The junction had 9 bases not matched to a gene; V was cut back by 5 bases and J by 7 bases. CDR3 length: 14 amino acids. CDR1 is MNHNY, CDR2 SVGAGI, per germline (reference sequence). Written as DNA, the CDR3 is TGTGCCAGCAGTACCCCCGGGACAGGGTGGGAGCAGTACTTC. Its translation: CASSTPGTGWEQYF.

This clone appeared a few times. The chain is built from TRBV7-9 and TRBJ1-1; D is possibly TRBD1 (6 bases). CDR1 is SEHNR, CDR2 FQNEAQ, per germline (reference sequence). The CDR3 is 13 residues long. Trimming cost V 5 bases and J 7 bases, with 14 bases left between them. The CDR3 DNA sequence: TGTGCCAGCAGCAAAACAGGGTCCGTTGAAGCTTTCTTT. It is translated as CASSKTGSVEAFF.

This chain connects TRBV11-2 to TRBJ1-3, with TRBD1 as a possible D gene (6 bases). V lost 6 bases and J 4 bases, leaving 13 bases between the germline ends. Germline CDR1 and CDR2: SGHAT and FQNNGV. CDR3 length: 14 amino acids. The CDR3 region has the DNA TGTGCCAGCAGGTACAGCGGACAGGGAAACACCATATATTTT. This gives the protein CASRYSGQGNTIYF.

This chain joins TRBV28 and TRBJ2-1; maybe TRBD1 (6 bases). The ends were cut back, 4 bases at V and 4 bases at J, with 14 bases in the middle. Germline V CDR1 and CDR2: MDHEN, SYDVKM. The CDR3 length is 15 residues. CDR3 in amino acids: CASSSRGLTYNEQFF. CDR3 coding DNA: TGTGCCAGCAGTTCCAGGGGTTTGACTTACAATGAGCAGTTCTTC. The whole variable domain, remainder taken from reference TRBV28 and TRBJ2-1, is DVKVTQSSRYLVKRTGEKVFLECVQDMDHENMFWYRQDPGLGLRLIYFSYDVKMKEKGDIPEGYSVSREKKERFSLILESASTNQTSMYLCASSSRGLTYNEQFFGPGTRLTVL.

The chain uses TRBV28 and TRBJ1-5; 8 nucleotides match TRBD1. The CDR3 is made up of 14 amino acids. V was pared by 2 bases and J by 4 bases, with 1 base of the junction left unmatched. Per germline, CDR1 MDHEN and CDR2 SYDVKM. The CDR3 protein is CASSLQGANQPQHF. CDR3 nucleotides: TGTGCCAGCAGTTTACAGGGGGCGAATCAGCCCCAGCATTTT.

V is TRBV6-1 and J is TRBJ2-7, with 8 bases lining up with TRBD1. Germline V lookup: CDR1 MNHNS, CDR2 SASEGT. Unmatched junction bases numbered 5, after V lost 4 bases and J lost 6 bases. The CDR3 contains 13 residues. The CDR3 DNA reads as TGTGCCAGCAGTGCCCGGACAGGGAGCGAGCAGTACGTC. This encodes CASSARTGSEQYV.

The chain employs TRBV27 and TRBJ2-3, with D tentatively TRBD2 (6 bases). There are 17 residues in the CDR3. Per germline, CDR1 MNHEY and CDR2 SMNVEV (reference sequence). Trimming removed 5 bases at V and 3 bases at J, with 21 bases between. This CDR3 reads CASSPPAGAGLTDTQYF. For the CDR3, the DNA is TGTGCCAGCAGTCCCCCAGCGGGTGCGGGTCTAACAGATACGCAGTATTTT.

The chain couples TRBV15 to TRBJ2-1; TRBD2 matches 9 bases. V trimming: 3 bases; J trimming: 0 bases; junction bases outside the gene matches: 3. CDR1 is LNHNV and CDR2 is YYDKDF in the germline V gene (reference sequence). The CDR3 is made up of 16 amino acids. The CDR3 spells CATSSNSGSSYNEQFF. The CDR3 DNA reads TGTGCCACCAGCAGTAATAGCGGGAGCTCCTACAATGAGCAGTTCTTC.

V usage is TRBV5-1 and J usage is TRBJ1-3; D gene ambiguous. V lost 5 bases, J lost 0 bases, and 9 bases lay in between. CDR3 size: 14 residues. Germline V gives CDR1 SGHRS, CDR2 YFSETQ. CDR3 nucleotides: TGCGCCAGCAGGAGATCGAGCTCTGGAAACACCATATATTTT. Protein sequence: CASRRSSSGNTIYF. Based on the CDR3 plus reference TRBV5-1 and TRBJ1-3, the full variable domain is KAGVTQTPRYLIKTRGQQVTLSCSPISGHRSVSWYQQTPGQGLQFLFEYFSETQRNKGNFPGRFSGRQFSNSRSEMNVSTLELGDSALYLCASRRSSSGNTIYFGEGSWLTVV.

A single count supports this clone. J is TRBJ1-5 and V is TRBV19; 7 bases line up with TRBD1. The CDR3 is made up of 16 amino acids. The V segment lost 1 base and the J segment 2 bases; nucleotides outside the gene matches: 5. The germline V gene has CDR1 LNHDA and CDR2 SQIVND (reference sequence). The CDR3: CASSIGQGGGNQPQHF. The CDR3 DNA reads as TGTGCCAGTAGTATAGGACAGGGCGGGGGCAATCAGCCCCAGCATTTT.

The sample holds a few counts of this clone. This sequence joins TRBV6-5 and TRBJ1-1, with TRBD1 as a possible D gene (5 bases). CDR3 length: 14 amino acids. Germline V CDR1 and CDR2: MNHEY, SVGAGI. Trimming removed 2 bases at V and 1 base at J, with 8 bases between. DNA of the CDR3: TGTGCCAGCAGTTACAGGGGCTCGAACACTGAAGCTTTCTTT. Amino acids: CASSYRGSNTEAFF.

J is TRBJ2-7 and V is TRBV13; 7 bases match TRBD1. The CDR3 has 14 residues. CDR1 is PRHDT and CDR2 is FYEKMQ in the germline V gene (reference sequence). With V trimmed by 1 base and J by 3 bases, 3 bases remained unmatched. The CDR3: CASSLVAGGYEQYF. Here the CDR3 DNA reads TGTGCCAGCAGCTTAGTGGCAGGGGGCTACGAGCAGTACTTC. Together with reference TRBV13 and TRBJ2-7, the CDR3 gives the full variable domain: AAGVIQSPRHLIKEKRETATLKCYPIPRHDTVYWYQQGPGQDPQFLISFYEKMQSDKGSIPDRFSAQQFSDYHSELNMSSLELGDSALYFCASSLVAGGYEQYFGPGTRLTVT.

The CDR3 region is CASSLDSRRGGTQYF. DNA for the CDR3: TGCGCCAGCAGCTTGGACTCGCGGAGGGGAGGTACGCAGTATTTT. The V call is TRBV5-1, the J call TRBJ2-3, with a tentative D call TRBD2 (6 bases). V was trimmed by 0 bases and J by 8 bases, leaving 16 bases between them. CDR3 size: 15 residues. Germline CDR1 SGHRS, CDR2 YFSETQ. Based on the CDR3 plus reference TRBV5-1 and TRBJ2-3, the full variable domain is KAGVTQTPRYLIKTRGQQVTLSCSPISGHRSVSWYQQTPGQGLQFLFEYFSETQRNKGNFPGRFSGRQFSNSRSEMNVSTLELGDSALYLCASSLDSRRGGTQYFGPGTRLTVL.

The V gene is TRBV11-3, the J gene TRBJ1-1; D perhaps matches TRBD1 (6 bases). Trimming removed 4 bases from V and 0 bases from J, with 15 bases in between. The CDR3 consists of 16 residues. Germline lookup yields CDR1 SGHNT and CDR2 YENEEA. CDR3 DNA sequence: TGTGCCAGCAGCTCGTCATGGGACATAATGAACACTGAAGCTTTCTTT. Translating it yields CASSSSWDIMNTEAFF.